The 10 T cell receptor beta chains presented below share a single source sample, sequenced in a study of siplizumab effects on memory and regulatory T cells. The protocol was immunoSEQ multiplex PCR, while the TCRdb copy is restricted to in-frame clones and leaves out a portion. Among roughly 14,000 clones, 49% were seen once, and the ten largest hold around 8.6%. No antigen is known for these receptors. Coculturing at 37°C lasted 6 days for the mixed lymphocyte reaction cells. Sequencing was carried out using CFSE-low (dividing) CD4+ T cells sorted from an allogeneic mixed lymphocyte reaction. The source is a human donor in good health; the cells came from an allogeneic mixed lymphocyte reaction.

V and J are TRBV25-1 and TRBJ2-1, with 7 nucleotides matching TRBD1. J lost 3 bases, V lost 3 bases, and 8 bases had no gene match. CDR3 size: 16 residues. Germline V CDR1 and CDR2: MGHDK, SYGVNS. The CDR3 reads CASSDPGTEFYNEQFF. DNA of the CDR3: TGTGCCAGCAGTGATCCCGGGACAGAATTCTACAATGAGCAGTTCTTC.

The chain links TRBV30 to TRBJ1-5, with D perhaps TRBD1 (5 bases). V was shortened by 0 bases and J by 1 base, with 16 bases between the two germline ends. Germline values: CDR1 GTSNPN, CDR2 SVGIG (reference sequence). The CDR3 sequence is 17 residues long. CDR3 in amino acids: CAWSVRVGAASNQPQHF. CDR3 coding DNA: TGTGCCTGGAGTGTACGGGTAGGGGCGGCGAGCAATCAGCCCCAGCATTTT.

This clone is medium-sized by share. The V gene is TRBV30, the J gene TRBJ1-5; the D gene is possibly TRBD1 (5 bases). Trimming pared 0 bases from V and 6 bases from J, leaving 9 bases between. CDR1 is GTSNPN, CDR2 SVGIG, per germline (reference sequence). The CDR3 is 13 residues long. The CDR3, as DNA: TGTGCCTGGAGTGTAAACGGGGCTCAGCCCCAGCATTTT. It codes for CAWSVNGAQPQHF.

This clone is categorized as medium-sized. This chain uses TRBV6-6 with TRBJ1-2; 7 bases fit TRBD1. The germline gives CDR1 MNHNY, CDR2 SVGAGI (reference sequence). Trimming cost V 4 bases and J 4 bases; bases outside gene matches: 3. The CDR3 length is 13 residues. The CDR3 sequence is CASSFRDSYGYTF. The CDR3, as DNA: TGTGCCAGCAGTTTCCGGGACAGCTATGGCTACACCTTC.

The chain recombines TRBV11-2 with TRBJ1-3, with no clear D. CDR1 is SGHAT, CDR2 FQNNGV, per germline. This CDR3 is 14 amino acids long. V shed 3 bases and J shed 4 bases, with 10 bases lying between them. The CDR3 here is CASSFGWEGNTIYF. CDR3 coding DNA: TGTGCCAGCAGCTTTGGATGGGAAGGAAACACCATATATTTT.

A few counts support this clone. The gene calls are TRBV2 and TRBJ2-1; TRBD2 matches at 14 bases. CDR1 SNHLY and CDR2 FYNNEI come from the germline V gene. CDR3 length equals 15 residues. The V and J ends lost 5 bases and 10 bases, in that order; junction bases with no gene match: 7. Written as DNA, the CDR3 is TGTGCCAGCAGTAAACTGACTAGCGGGAGGGTCGAGCAGTTCTTC. Translated, it gives CASSKLTSGRVEQFF.

The chain couples TRBV5-1 to TRBJ2-3; D is ambiguous. V shed 3 bases and J shed 0 bases, with 5 bases lying between them. Germline CDR1 SGHRS, CDR2 YFSETQ. This CDR3 has 13 residues. The CDR3 sequence is CASSSLSTDTQYF. Written as DNA, the CDR3 is TGCGCCAGCAGCTCTCTTAGCACAGATACGCAGTATTTT.

This clone was detected once. CDR3 amino acids: CASSQSLRERGTDTQYF. The DNA for the CDR3 is TGCGCCAGCAGTCAATCGCTCCGCGAGCGGGGCACAGATACGCAGTATTTT. This chain connects TRBV23-1 to TRBJ2-3; weak D call: TRBD2 (6 bases). TRBV23-1 is recorded as an ORF, its role being uncertain. CDR3 size: 17 residues. Trimming shortened V by 0 bases and J by 1 base, and 14 bases separated the two germline ends.

The rearrangement uses TRBV7-8 and TRBJ1-5; D perhaps matches TRBD1 (6 bases). There are 15 residues in the CDR3. V was clipped by 4 bases and J by 2 bases, with 12 bases between them. Germline CDR1 SGHVS, CDR2 FQNEAQ. CDR3 sequence (DNA): TGTGCCAGCAGCTCATACAGGGACGGCAATCAGCCCCAGCATTTT. Its protein product is CASSSYRDGNQPQHF.

This clone has only a few counts. This chain connects TRBV9 to TRBJ2-2, with D uncertain. CDR3 size: 14 residues. V lost 3 bases and J 1 base, leaving 7 bases between the germline ends. In germline, CDR1 is SGDLS, CDR2 YYNGEE. CDR3 in DNA: TGTGCCAGCAGCGCCAGGCAGAACACCGGGGAGCTGTTTTTT. Amino acids: CASSARQNTGELFF.